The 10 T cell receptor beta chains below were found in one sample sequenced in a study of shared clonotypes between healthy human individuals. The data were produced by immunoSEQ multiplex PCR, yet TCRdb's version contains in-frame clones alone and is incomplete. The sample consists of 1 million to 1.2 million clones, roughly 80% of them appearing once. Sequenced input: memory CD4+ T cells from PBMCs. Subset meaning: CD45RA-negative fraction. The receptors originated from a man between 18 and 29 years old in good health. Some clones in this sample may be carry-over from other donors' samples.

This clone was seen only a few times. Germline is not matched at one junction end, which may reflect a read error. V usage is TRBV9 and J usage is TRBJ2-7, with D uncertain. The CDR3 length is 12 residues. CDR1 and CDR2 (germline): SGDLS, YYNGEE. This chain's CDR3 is CASSPGGYGQYF. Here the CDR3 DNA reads TGTGCCAGCAGCCCAGGTGGTTACGGGCAGTACTTC.

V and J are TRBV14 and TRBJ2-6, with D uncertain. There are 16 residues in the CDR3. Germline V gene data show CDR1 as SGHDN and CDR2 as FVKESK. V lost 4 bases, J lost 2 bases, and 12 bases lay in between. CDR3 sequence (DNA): TGTGCCAGCAGCCGAAGGTTCGTAGCTGGGGCCAACGTCCTGACTTTC. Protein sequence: CASSRRFVAGANVLTF.

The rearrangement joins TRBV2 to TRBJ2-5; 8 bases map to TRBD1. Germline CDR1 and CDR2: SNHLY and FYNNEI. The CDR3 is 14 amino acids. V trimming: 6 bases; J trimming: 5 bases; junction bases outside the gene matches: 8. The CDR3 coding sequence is TGTGCCAGCAGCGGACAGGGAGAAAGGGAGACCCAGTACTTC. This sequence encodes CASSGQGERETQYF.

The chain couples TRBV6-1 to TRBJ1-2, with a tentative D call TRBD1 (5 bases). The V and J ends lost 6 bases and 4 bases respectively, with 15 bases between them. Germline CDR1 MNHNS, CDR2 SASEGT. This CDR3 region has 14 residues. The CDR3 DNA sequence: TGTGCCAGCAGCCCGGACGGGGCCTCCTATGGCTACACCTTC. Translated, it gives CASSPDGASYGYTF.

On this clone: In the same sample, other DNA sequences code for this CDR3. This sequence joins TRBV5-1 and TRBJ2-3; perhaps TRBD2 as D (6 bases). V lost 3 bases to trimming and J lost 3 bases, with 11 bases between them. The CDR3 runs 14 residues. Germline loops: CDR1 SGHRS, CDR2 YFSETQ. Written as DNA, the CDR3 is TGCGCCAGCAGCTCCGGGACTCTAACAGATACGCAGTATTTT. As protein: CASSSGTLTDTQYF.

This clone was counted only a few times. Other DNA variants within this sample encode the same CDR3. The CDR3 region has the DNA TGCAGTGCTAGAGTGGCAGATACGCAGTATTTT. Translated, it gives CSARVADTQYF. The gene calls are TRBV20-1 and TRBJ2-3, with no clear D. The CDR3 covers 11 residues. V was cut by 1 base and J by 4 bases, with 3 bases left in between. Germline V gene lookup returns CDR1 DFQATT and CDR2 SNEGSKA (reference sequence).

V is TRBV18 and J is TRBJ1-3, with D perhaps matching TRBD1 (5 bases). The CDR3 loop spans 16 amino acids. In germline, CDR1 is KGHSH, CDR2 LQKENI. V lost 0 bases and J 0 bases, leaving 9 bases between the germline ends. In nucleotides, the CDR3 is TGTGCCAGCTCACCACCGGGACGGTACTCTGGAAACACCATATATTTT. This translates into CASSPPGRYSGNTIYF.

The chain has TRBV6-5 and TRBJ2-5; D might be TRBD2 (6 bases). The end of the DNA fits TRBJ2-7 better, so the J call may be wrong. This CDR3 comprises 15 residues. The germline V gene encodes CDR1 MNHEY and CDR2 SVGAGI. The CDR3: CASSYAWGGSYEQYF. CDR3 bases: TGTGCCAGCAGTTACGCTTGGGGAGGCTCCTACGAGCAGTACTTC.

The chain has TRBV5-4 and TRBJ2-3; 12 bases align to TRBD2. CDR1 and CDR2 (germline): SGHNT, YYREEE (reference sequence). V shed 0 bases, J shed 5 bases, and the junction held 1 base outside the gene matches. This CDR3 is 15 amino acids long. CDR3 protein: CASSLGLAGVDTQYF. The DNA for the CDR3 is TGTGCCAGCAGCTTGGGACTAGCGGGAGTAGATACGCAGTATTTT.

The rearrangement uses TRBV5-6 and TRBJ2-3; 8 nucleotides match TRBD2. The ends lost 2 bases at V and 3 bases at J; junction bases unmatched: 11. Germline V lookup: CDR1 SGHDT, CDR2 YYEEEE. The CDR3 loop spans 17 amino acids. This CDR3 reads CASSFGLAGKGTDTQYF. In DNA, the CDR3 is TGTGCCAGCAGCTTTGGCTTAGCGGGAAAAGGGACAGATACGCAGTATTTT.